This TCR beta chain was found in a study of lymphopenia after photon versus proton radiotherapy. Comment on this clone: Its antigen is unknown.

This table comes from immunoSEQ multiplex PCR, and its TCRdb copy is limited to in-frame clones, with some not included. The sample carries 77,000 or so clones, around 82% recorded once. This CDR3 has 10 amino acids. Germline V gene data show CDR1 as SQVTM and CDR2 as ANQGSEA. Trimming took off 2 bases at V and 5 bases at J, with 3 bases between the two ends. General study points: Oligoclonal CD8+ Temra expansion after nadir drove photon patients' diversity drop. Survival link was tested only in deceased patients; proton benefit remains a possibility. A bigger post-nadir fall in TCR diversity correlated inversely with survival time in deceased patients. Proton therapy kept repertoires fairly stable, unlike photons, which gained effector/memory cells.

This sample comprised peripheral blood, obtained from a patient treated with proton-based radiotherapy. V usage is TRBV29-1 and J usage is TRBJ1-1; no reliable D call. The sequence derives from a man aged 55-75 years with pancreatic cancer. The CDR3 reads CSVERTEAFF. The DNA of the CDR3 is TGCAGCGTTGAAAGGACTGAAGCTTTCTTT.